These T cell receptor beta chains were read from a single sample in a study of CD8 T cells in ankylosing spondylitis. TCRdb reprocessed the 5' RACE reads via MiXCR and lists one record per CDR3 protein. The table includes 200,000 to 300,000 distinct CDR3 sequences, roughly 32% detected once. The sample was blood, either unsorted or a sorted T cell fraction (not recorded which). The receptors here all came from a male donor with ankylosing spondylitis or in good health (not recorded which). CDR3s include the opening cysteine and the closing phenylalanine or tryptophan. The order of the fields is clone size, V gene, J gene, D gene, CDR3 DNA, CDR3 protein. The D gene is left open where the match is weak. Rows give clone size only sometimes, using once, few, many, or a class for an expanded clone.

size: few; V: TRBV20-1; J: TRBJ2-7; D: .; DNA: TGCAGTGCTAGATTCCGGAGAGGGGAGCAGTACTTC; CDR3: CSARFRRGEQYF
size: .; V: TRBV20-1; J: TRBJ1-1; D: TRBD1; DNA: TGCAGTGCTGAGAAAGGACAGGGGGCTGGGTACACTGAAGCTTTCTTT; CDR3: CSAEKGQGAGYTEAFF
size: few; V: TRBV6-1; J: TRBJ2-2; D: .; DNA: TGTGCCAGCACCTTGGGATCGAACACCGGGGAGCTGTTTTTT; CDR3: CASTLGSNTGELFF
size: .; V: TRBV27; J: TRBJ2-7; D: .; DNA: TGTGCCAGCAGTTTAGAGGGGCAGGGTGGGAACGAGCAGTACTTC; CDR3: CASSLEGQGGNEQYF
size: few; V: TRBV24-1; J: TRBJ2-5; D: .; DNA: TGTGCCACCAGTGACCCTTCTTCGGTTGGAGAGACCCAGTACTTC; CDR3: CATSDPSSVGETQYF
size: .; V: TRBV5-1; J: TRBJ2-5; D: TRBD1; DNA: TGCGCCAGCAGCCTTGGGAACAGGGGTCGGTATGGGGAGACCCAGTACTTC; CDR3: CASSLGNRGRYGETQYF
size: few; V: TRBV7-9; J: TRBJ1-1; D: .; DNA: TGTGCCAGCAGCCCCCCATATGACACTGAAGCTTTCTTT; CDR3: CASSPPYDTEAFF
size: .; V: TRBV20-1; J: TRBJ2-3; D: .; DNA: TGCAGTTCCCCGGGACTGAGAAGCACAGATACGCAGTATTTT; CDR3: CSSPGLRSTDTQYF
size: few; V: TRBV4-1; J: TRBJ2-1; D: TRBD2; DNA: TGCGCCAGCAGCCTTCTGGGACTAGCGTACAATGAGCAGTTCTTC; CDR3: CASSLLGLAYNEQFF
size: many; V: TRBV20-1; J: TRBJ2-7; D: .; DNA: TGCAGTGCTAGAGTCGAAGGATACGAGCAGTACTTC; CDR3: CSARVEGYEQYF
size: many; V: TRBV20-1; J: TRBJ1-1; D: .; DNA: TGCAGTGGACCCGACAGCGTCACTGAAGCTTTCTTT; CDR3: CSGPDSVTEAFF
size: .; V: TRBV20-1; J: TRBJ2-3; D: TRBD2; DNA: TGCAGTGCCCATGGACTAGCGAGAGCCACAGATACGCAGTATTTT; CDR3: CSAHGLARATDTQYF
size: .; V: TRBV10-1; J: TRBJ2-3; D: .; DNA: TGCGCCAGCAGTGAGGGGAATACGCAGTATTTT; CDR3: CASSEGNTQYF
size: .; V: TRBV6-5; J: TRBJ2-7; D: .; DNA: TGTGCCAGCAGTTACTTGGCCGGTTCGTACTTC; CDR3: CASSYLAGSYF
size: .; V: TRBV15; J: TRBJ2-5; D: TRBD1; DNA: TGTGCCACGAAAGACAGGGATGTCGAGACCCAGTACTTC; CDR3: CATKDRDVETQYF
size: few; V: TRBV9; J: TRBJ2-5; D: .; DNA: TGTGCCAGCAGCGAGGGTCACCTATACCAAGAGACCCAGTACTTC; CDR3: CASSEGHLYQETQYF
size: .; V: TRBV6-1; J: TRBJ2-7; D: TRBD1; DNA: TGTGCCACCCGGACAGGGGTCGTTTCTTACGAGCAGTACTTC; CDR3: CATRTGVVSYEQYF
size: once; V: TRBV6-2/TRBV6-3; J: TRBJ2-2; D: TRBD1; DNA: TGTGCCAGCCTCCCGGGGACAGGGGCGTGGGGACTGAACACCGGGGAGCTGTTTTTT; CDR3: CASLPGTGAWGLNTGELFF
size: .; V: TRBV5-1; J: TRBJ2-3; D: .; DNA: TGCGCCAGCCAGGCGGAGGGCGCGAGCGATACGCAGTATTTT; CDR3: CASQAEGASDTQYF
size: few; V: TRBV7-8; J: TRBJ2-7; D: .; DNA: TGTGCCAGCAGCTGGACTCCCAACGAGCAGTACTTC; CDR3: CASSWTPNEQYF
size: .; V: TRBV28; J: TRBJ2-3; D: .; DNA: TGTGCCAGCAGTCCAGGGGTTACGCAGTATTTT; CDR3: CASSPGVTQYF
size: .; V: TRBV7-8; J: TRBJ2-1; D: .; DNA: TGTGCCAGCAGCTTACAGTACTTGGGGGCCGAGCAGTTCTTC; CDR3: CASSLQYLGAEQFF
size: .; V: TRBV28; J: TRBJ2-7; D: TRBD1; DNA: TGTGCCAGCACGACGAGCCGACAGGGGGCAAGAACCTACGAGCAGTACTTC; CDR3: CASTTSRQGARTYEQYF
size: .; V: TRBV7-9; J: TRBJ2-2; D: .; DNA: TGTGCCAGCAGCTTAGGCATTCCCGGGGAGCTGTTTTTT; CDR3: CASSLGIPGELFF
size: many; V: TRBV12-3/TRBV12-4; J: TRBJ2-1; D: .; DNA: TGTGCCAGCAGCCCGGCCCTGGGCTCCTACAATGAGCAGTTCTTC; CDR3: CASSPALGSYNEQFF
size: .; V: TRBV15; J: TRBJ2-7; D: .; DNA: TGTGCCACCAGCAGACCGGCAAACTACGAGCAGTACTTC; CDR3: CATSRPANYEQYF
size: .; V: TRBV29-1; J: TRBJ1-1; D: .; DNA: TGCAGCGTTACCCCGGACACTGAAGCTTTCTTT; CDR3: CSVTPDTEAFF
size: few; V: TRBV15; J: TRBJ2-3; D: .; DNA: TGTGCCACCAGCAGAGATCAGAGGACTATAGAAGATACGCAGTATTTT; CDR3: CATSRDQRTIEDTQYF
size: .; V: TRBV15; J: TRBJ2-1; D: .; DNA: TGTGCCACCAGCAGAGAATCAGCAGGAGTTAACAATGAGCAGTTCTTC; CDR3: CATSRESAGVNNEQFF